This entry describes one TCR beta chain. V shed 4 bases and J shed 3 bases, with 19 bases lying between them. The CDR3 contains 17 residues. Germline CDR1 and CDR2: SGHTA and FQGNSA. Study members were between roughly 18 and 100 years old and lived in 24 US regions. The data were taken from a study of blood T cell repertoires in COVID-19. Study at large: The cDNA or gDNA used as material had been derived from T cells, B-cell-depleted T cells, or PBMCs.

The method was immunoSEQ multiplex PCR; TCRdb's version includes in-frame clones alone and lacks a portion of them. Altogether roughly 400,000 clones are present, 89% being singletons, with the ten largest covering about 1.7%. Sample: PBMCs or T cells enriched from blood (not recorded which). The J gene is TRBJ1-3, the V gene TRBV7-2; D gene uncertain. This clonotype originated in a woman aged 25 to 39 who had recovered from COVID-19. The CDR3 spells CASSSAAGEPGGNTIYF. CDR3 coding DNA: TGTGCCAGCAGCTCCGCGGCCGGGGAGCCAGGTGGAAACACCATATATTTT.